This T cell receptor beta chain comes out of a study of Ad26.COV2.S vaccination and SARS-CoV-2 variants. Study information: Among those in the COV1001 Ad26.COV2.S trial arm was the donor. Doses of Ad26.COV2.S were injected into muscle once or twice, 56 days apart. Findings and caveats of the study: Non-spike TCR breadth did not differ much between vaccine and placebo recipients. People given the vaccine had a wider spike-specific TCR breadth than placebo recipients did.

Sequencing used immunoSEQ multiplex PCR; TCRdb keeps in-frame clones, though not all of them. Here the sample spans around 400,000 clones, around 89% being singletons. Notes on this clone: Its specificity is unknown.

CDR1 and CDR2 (germline): SGHRS, YFSETQ. Trimming shortened V by 3 bases and J by 6 bases, and 15 bases separated the two germline ends. This CDR3 is built from 14 residues. Noted treatment: around 19 received Ad26.COV2.S at low or high dose, single or two shots; about 5 received placebo; per-sample allocation not given. Specimen acquisition occurred on day 63 following the initial vaccine or placebo injection. The sequence was collected from a person between 18 and 65 years old who received the Ad26.COV2.S COVID-19 vaccine or a placebo. Sequencing was performed on peripheral blood, taken in a trial of Ad26.COV2.S vaccine versus placebo. V gene TRBV5-1 combines with J gene TRBJ1-2, with D unclear. CDR3 loop: CASSSPLGSDGYTF. CDR3 coding DNA: TGCGCCAGCAGCTCCCCCCTTGGGTCGGATGGCTACACCTTC. Filled out from reference TRBV5-1 and TRBJ1-2, the complete variable domain reads KAGVTQTPRYLIKTRGQQVTLSCSPISGHRSVSWYQQTPGQGLQFLFEYFSETQRNKGNFPGRFSGRQFSNSRSEMNVSTLELGDSALYLCASSSPLGSDGYTFGSGTRLTVV.